The clone carrying this T cell receptor (beta chain) was observed a single time. The data originate from a study of blood T cell repertoires in COVID-19. Overall study context: The cDNA or gDNA used as material had been derived from T cells, B-cell-depleted T cells, or PBMCs.

This table comes from immunoSEQ multiplex PCR, and its TCRdb copy is limited to in-frame clones, with some not included. The repertoire holds tens of thousands of clones, with around 86% as singletons. Germline V gene lookup returns CDR1 PRHDT and CDR2 FYEKMQ (reference sequence). CDR3 size: 16 residues. V lost 0 bases, J lost 10 bases, and 16 bases lay in between. The sequence derives from a man aged 30 to 45 with acute or convalescent COVID-19. The chain joins TRBV13 to TRBJ1-6; TRBD1 is a possible D gene (5 bases). Source material: peripheral blood. The CDR3 here is CASSLGGRGVRSPLHF. The CDR3 bases are TGTGCCAGCAGCTTAGGGGGACGCGGGGTCCGGTCACCCCTCCACTTT.